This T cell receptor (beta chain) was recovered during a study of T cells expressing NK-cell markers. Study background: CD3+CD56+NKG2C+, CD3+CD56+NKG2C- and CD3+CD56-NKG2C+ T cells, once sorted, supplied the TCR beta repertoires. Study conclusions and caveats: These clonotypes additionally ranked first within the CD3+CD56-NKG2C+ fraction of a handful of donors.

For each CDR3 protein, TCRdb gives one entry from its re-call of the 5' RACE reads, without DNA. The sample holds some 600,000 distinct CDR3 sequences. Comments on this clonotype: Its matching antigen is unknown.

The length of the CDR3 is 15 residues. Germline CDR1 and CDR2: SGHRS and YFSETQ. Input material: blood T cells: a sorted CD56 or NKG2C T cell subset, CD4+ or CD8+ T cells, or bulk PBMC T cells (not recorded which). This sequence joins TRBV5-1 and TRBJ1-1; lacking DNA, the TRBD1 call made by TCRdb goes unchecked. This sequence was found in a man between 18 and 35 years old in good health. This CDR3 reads CASSLQPGTQSQAFF.